This T cell receptor beta chain stems from a study of T cells in Graves' hyperthyroidism and ophthalmopathy. The CDR3 totals 20 residues. With 7 bases clipped from V and 3 bases from J, the junction kept 24 bases outside the gene matches. Regions amplified from RNA transcripts were the TCR beta CDR3 regions. Initially, a first-round RT-PCR of the TCR CDR3 employed the HTBI primer set. TCRdb reanalysed the multiplex PCR reads using MiXCR and keeps one entry per CDR3 protein. The data hold around 580,000 distinct CDR3 sequences, with around 45% observed a single time. The authors deemed Graves' hyperthyroidism stable absent ophthalmopathy progression within 18 months. There are a few counts of this clonotype.

The receptor was isolated from a young woman with Graves' hyperthyroidism. V gene TRBV12-3 or TRBV12-4 combines with J gene TRBJ2-5; 9 nucleotides agree with TRBD1. Source material: peripheral blood or thyroid tissue (not recorded which). DNA for the CDR3: TGTGCCAGCATGACTCACCGGGACAGGGATAGGAGGCTAGTGGAAGAGACCCAGTACTTC. Residues: CASMTHRDRDRRLVEETQYF.